Listed below are T cell receptor beta chains from one sample, sequenced in a study of cytomegalovirus exposure and HLA in healthy donors. Data came from immunoSEQ multiplex PCR; TCRdb stores just in-frame clones and leaves some out. The table has 89,000 or so clones, roughly 92% seen once. The sequencing sample was made of PBMCs. These TCRs come from a woman between 25 and 40 years old in good health and CMV-seropositive. CDR3s include the opening cysteine and the closing phenylalanine or tryptophan. Fields, in order: CDR3 DNA, CDR3 protein, V gene, clone size, J gene, D gene. D genes are given only for firm matches. Clone size is not always given. Where it is, it says once, few, many or a class for expanded clones.

CDR3 DNA: TGTGCCAGCAGCCCACCCCGGGGGGCATGGCAGCCCCAGCATTTT
CDR3 protein: CASSPPRGAWQPQHF
V gene: TRBV7-7
clone size: once
J gene: TRBJ1-5
D gene: .

CDR3 DNA: TGTGCCAGCAGTACTCGGGACTGGTCCTACGAGCAGTACTTC
CDR3 protein: CASSTRDWSYEQYF
V gene: TRBV9
clone size: .
J gene: TRBJ2-7
D gene: .

CDR3 DNA: TGTGCCAGCAATCCGCCAATCCAGGGTCCTGAAGCTTTCTTT
CDR3 protein: CASNPPIQGPEAFF
V gene: TRBV28
clone size: .
J gene: TRBJ1-1
D gene: .

CDR3 DNA: TGTGCCATCAGTGAGGCTAGCGGGAGTTCCGGGGAGCTGTTTTTT
CDR3 protein: CAISEASGSSGELFF
V gene: TRBV10-3
clone size: .
J gene: TRBJ2-2
D gene: TRBD2

CDR3 DNA: TGTGCCAGCACTCCAACTTCCGGGACTTCGAAACAGTACTTC
CDR3 protein: CASTPTSGTSKQYF
V gene: TRBV5-5
clone size: .
J gene: TRBJ2-7
D gene: .

CDR3 DNA: TGTGCCAGCAGTTTCGGGGGAGGGGGTGAAAAACTGTTTTTT
CDR3 protein: CASSFGGGGEKLFF
V gene: TRBV6-6
clone size: .
J gene: TRBJ1-4
D gene: .

CDR3 DNA: TGTGCCATCAGTGAGTCGTCAGGGAATTTCAATCAGCCCCAGCATTTT
CDR3 protein: CAISESSGNFNQPQHF
V gene: TRBV10-3
clone size: once
J gene: TRBJ1-5
D gene: .

CDR3 DNA: TGCGCCAGCAGCCCAATGTCGGGAGGGCTCTACAATGAGCAGTTCTTC
CDR3 protein: CASSPMSGGLYNEQFF
V gene: TRBV5-1
clone size: .
J gene: TRBJ2-1
D gene: TRBD2

CDR3 DNA: TGTGCCAGCCAAGCCTTGGGGGGGGGCACTGAAGCTTTCTTT
CDR3 protein: CASQALGGGTEAFF
V gene: TRBV19
clone size: .
J gene: TRBJ1-1
D gene: .

CDR3 DNA: TGTGCCAGCAGTTTACATAGTGTGAGGAAGAACTACGAGCAGTACTTC
CDR3 protein: CASSLHSVRKNYEQYF
V gene: TRBV28
clone size: .
J gene: TRBJ2-7
D gene: .

CDR3 DNA: TGCGCCAGCAGCTCCTACCCAACTACTCCCAAGTACGAGCAGTACTTC
CDR3 protein: CASSSYPTTPKYEQYF
V gene: TRBV5-1
clone size: .
J gene: TRBJ2-7
D gene: .

CDR3 DNA: TGTGCCAGTAGCCACCTCGGGAACGCTGAAAAACTGTTTTTT
CDR3 protein: CASSHLGNAEKLFF
V gene: TRBV19
clone size: .
J gene: TRBJ1-4
D gene: .

CDR3 DNA: TGTGCCAGCAGCTACCCGGGGTCTGGGGCCAACGTCCTGACTTTC
CDR3 protein: CASSYPGSGANVLTF
V gene: TRBV5-4
clone size: .
J gene: TRBJ2-6
D gene: .